This TCR beta chain was sequenced for a study of blood T cell repertoires in COVID-19. Study as a whole: Sources were T cells, B-cell-depleted T cells, or PBMCs; the material itself was cDNA or gDNA.

The CDR3 extends over 15 amino acids. The germline CDR1 and CDR2 sequences are DFQATT and SNEGSKA (reference sequence). Trimming cost V 3 bases and J 8 bases; bases outside gene matches: 13. Original processing methods: Amplification of reference gene primers provided the estimated nucleated cell counts. TCRdb's table, derived via immunoSEQ multiplex PCR, lists solely in-frame clones and lacks some. V, J and clone size are taken as reported in that table, and D and trimming were inferred from the DNA itself. Of about 250,000 clones in the sample, under 85% were seen once. The receptor comes from a human donor with COVID-19, enrolled during active disease. The donor label of this sample is uncertain. The chain couples TRBV20-1 to TRBJ2-3, with 8 bases that match TRBD2. Sequencing input: peripheral blood. The DNA of the CDR3 is TGCAGTGCTAGTACCGAGCGGGGGCACCGGGTTACGCAGTATTTT. This translates into CSASTERGHRVTQYF.